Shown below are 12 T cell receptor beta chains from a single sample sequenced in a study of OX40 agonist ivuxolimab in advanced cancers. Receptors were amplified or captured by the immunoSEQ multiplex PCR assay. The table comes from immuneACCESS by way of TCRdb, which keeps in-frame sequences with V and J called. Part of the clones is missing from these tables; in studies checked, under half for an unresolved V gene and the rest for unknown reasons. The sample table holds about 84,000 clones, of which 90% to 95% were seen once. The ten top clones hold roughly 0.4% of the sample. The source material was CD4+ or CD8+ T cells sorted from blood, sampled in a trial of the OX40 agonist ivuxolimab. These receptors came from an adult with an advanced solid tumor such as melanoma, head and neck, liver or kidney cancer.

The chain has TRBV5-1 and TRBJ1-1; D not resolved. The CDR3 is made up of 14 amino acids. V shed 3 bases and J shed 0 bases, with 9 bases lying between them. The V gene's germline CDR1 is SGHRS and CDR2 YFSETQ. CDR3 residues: CASSSGYVNTEAFF. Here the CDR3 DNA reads TGCGCCAGCAGCTCGGGGTACGTGAACACTGAAGCTTTCTTT.

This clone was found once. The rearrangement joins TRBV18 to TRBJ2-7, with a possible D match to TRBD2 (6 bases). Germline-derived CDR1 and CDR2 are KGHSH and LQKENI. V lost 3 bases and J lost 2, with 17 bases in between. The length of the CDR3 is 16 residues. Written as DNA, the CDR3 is TGTGCCAGCTCACCCACAACCGGGACTCTGACCTACGAGCAGTACTTC. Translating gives CASSPTTGTLTYEQYF. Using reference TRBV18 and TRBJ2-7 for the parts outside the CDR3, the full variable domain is NAGVMQNPRHLVRRRGQEARLRCSPMKGHSHVYWYRQLPEEGLKFMVYLQKENIIDESGMPKERFSAEFPKEGPSILRIQQVVRGDSAAYFCASSPTTGTLTYEQYFGPGTRLTVT.

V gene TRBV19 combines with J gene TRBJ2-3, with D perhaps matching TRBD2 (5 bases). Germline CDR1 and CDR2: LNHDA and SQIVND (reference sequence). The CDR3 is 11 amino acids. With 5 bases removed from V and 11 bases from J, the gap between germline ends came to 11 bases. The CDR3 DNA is TGTGCCAGTAGTTCCGGCGGGCAGCAGTATTTT. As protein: CASSSGGQQYF.

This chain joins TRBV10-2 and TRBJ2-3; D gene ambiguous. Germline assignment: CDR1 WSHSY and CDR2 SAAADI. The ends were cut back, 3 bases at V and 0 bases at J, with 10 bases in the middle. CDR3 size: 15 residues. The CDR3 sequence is CASSESADSTDTQYF. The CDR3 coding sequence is TGCGCCAGCAGTGAATCCGCTGACAGCACAGATACGCAGTATTTT.

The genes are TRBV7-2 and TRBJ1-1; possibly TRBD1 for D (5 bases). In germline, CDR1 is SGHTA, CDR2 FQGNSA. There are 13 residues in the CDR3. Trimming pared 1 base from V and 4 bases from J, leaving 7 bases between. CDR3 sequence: CASSLGGGTEAFF. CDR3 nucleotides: TGTGCCAGCAGCTTAGGGGGGGGCACTGAAGCTTTCTTT.

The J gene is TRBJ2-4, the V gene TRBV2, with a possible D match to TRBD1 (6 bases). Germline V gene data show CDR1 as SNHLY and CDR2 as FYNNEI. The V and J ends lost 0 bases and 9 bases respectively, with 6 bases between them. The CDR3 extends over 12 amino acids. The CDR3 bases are TGTGCCAGCAGTGAAGCGGGGGCCATTCAGTACTTC. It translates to CASSEAGAIQYF.

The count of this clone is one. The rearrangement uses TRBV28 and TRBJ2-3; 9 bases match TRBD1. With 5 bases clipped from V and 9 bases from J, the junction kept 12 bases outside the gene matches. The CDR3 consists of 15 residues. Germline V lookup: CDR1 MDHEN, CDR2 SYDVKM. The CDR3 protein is CASSNRDRAPGTQYF. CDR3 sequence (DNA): TGTGCCAGCAGTAACCGGGACAGGGCGCCAGGGACGCAGTATTTT.

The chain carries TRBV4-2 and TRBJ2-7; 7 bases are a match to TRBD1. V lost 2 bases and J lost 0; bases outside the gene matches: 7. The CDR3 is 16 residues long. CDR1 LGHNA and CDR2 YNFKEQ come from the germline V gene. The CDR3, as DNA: TGTGCCAGCAGCCAACCAGGACAGGTATCCTCCTACGAGCAGTACTTC. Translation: CASSQPGQVSSYEQYF.

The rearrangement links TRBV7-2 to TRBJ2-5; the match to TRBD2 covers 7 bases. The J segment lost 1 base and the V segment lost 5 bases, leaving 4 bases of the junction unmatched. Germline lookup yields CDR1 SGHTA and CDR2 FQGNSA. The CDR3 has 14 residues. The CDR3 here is CASSPAGLQETQYF. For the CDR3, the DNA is TGTGCCAGCAGCCCAGCGGGACTCCAAGAGACCCAGTACTTC.

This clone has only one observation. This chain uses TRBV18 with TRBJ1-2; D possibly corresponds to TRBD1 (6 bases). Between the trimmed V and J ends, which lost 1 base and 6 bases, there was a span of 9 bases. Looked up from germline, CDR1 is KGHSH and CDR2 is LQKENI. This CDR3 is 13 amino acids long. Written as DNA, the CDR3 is TGTGCCAGCTCACCACGTCCAGGGGATGGCTACACCTTC. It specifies CASSPRPGDGYTF.

This chain's CDR3 is CASSLLPAAGYGYTF. CDR3 DNA sequence: TGTGCCAGCAGCTTGTTGCCGGCCGCGGGCTATGGCTACACCTTC. The chain has TRBV5-5 and TRBJ1-2, with D hard to call. Between the trimmed V and J ends, which lost 1 base and 4 bases, there was a span of 14 bases. The germline V gene encodes CDR1 SGHKS and CDR2 YYEKEE (reference sequence). There are 15 residues in the CDR3.

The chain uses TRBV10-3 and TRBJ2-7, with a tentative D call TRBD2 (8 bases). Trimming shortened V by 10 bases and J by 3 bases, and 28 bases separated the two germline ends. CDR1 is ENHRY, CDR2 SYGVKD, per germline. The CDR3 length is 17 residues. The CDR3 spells CATAGGTKAGENYEQYF. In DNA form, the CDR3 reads TGTGCCACCGCAGGGGGGACGAAAGCGGGAGAAAACTACGAGCAGTACTTC.